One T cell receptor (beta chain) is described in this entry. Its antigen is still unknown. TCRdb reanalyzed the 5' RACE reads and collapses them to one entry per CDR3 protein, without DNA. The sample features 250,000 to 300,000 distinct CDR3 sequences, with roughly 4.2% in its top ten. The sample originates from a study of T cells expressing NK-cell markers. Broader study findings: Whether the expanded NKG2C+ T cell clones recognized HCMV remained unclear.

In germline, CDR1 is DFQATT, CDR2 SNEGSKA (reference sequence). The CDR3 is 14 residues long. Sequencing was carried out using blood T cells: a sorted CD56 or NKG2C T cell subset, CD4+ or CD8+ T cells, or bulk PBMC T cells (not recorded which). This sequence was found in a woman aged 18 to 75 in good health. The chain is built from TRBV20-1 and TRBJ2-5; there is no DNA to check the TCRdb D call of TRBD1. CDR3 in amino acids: CSAYRDRGTETQYF.